The 23 T cell receptor beta chains below come from one sample, sequenced in a study of T cell responses to AZD1222 COVID-19 vaccine. Produced via immunoSEQ multiplex PCR; TCRdb's table is partial and in-frame only. The profile shows about 150,000 clones, approximately 88% of them singletons. Here the sequenced sample was peripheral blood, taken on day 0 of AZD1222 vaccination. The source is an adult in good health.

The chain recombines TRBV2 with TRBJ1-5, with no clear D. CDR1 is SNHLY and CDR2 is FYNNEI in the germline V gene. Trimming took 1 base from V and 2 from J, leaving 6 bases between them. The CDR3 is 14 amino acids. The DNA for the CDR3 is TGTGCCAGCAGTGAAGTGTCAGGCAATCAGCCCCAGCATTTT. As protein: CASSEVSGNQPQHF.

This clone was recorded only once. The chain links TRBV9 to TRBJ2-7, with TRBD2 identical over 13 bases. CDR1 and CDR2 from the germline V gene are SGDLS and YYNGEE. The CDR3 contains 15 residues. V shed 4 bases and J 3 bases; nucleotides not matched to a gene: 4. The chain's CDR3 is CASSTGLAGLYEQYF. CDR3 coding DNA: TGTGCCAGCAGCACGGGACTAGCGGGGCTCTACGAGCAGTACTTC.

This chain links TRBV19 with TRBJ1-6; D unresolved. V gave up 6 bases and J gave up 5 bases, with 11 bases separating them. CDR1 is LNHDA and CDR2 is SQIVND in the germline V gene (reference sequence). The CDR3 loop spans 14 amino acids. Here the CDR3 reads CASRARTDNSPLHF. The CDR3 DNA is TGTGCCAGTAGGGCCCGTACCGATAATTCACCCCTCCACTTT.

This clone was seen only once. The gene calls are TRBV5-4 and TRBJ2-5; D unresolved. V was clipped by 5 bases and J by 6 bases, with 17 bases between them. Germline lookup yields CDR1 SGHNT and CDR2 YYREEE (reference sequence). The CDR3 length is 14 residues. DNA of the CDR3: TGTGCCAGCAGTTTCGACTCCTCTCCCAAGACCCAGTACTTC. The encoded protein is CASSFDSSPKTQYF.

The V gene is TRBV10-3, the J gene TRBJ2-1; D gene uncertain. From germline, CDR1 is ENHRY and CDR2 SYGVKD. This CDR3 comprises 13 residues. V lost 4 bases to trimming and J lost 2 bases, with 6 bases between them. In nucleotides, the CDR3 is TGTGCCATCAGTGCCGGAGCCTACAATGAGCAGTTCTTC. Protein: CAISAGAYNEQFF.

The rearrangement links TRBV28 to TRBJ1-1; possibly TRBD1 for D (5 bases). The germline V gene encodes CDR1 MDHEN and CDR2 SYDVKM. V lost 4 bases to trimming and J lost 8 bases, with 14 bases between them. This CDR3 region has 13 residues. CDR3 bases: TGTGCCAGCAGTTGGGGACGGTTGAACGAAGCTTTCTTT. This translates into CASSWGRLNEAFF.

The genes are TRBV5-1 and TRBJ2-2, with TRBD1 identical over 7 bases. V was pared by 6 bases and J by 7 bases, with 12 bases of the junction left unmatched. The CDR3 sequence is 15 residues long. In germline, CDR1 is SGHRS, CDR2 YFSETQ. CDR3 nucleotides: TGCGCCAGCATGGACGATGCAGGGGGTGTCGGGGAGCTGTTTTTT. Its translation is CASMDDAGGVGELFF.

The J gene is TRBJ2-5, the V gene TRBV21-1; no check of the table's D call, TRBD2, against the DNA was made. TRBV21-1 is shown as a pseudogene. The CDR3 totals 16 residues. The CDR3 bases are TGTGCCAGCAGCAAGACTAGCGGGAGGGCCGAAGAGACCCAGTACTTC. This encodes CASSKTSGRAEETQYF.

The genes are TRBV9 and TRBJ1-6; 7 bases map to TRBD1. V lost 3 bases, J lost 11 bases, and 5 bases stayed unmatched. CDR3 length: 13 residues. CDR1 is SGDLS and CDR2 is YYNGEE in the germline V gene. This CDR3 reads CASSATQGPPLHF. In nucleotides, the CDR3 is TGTGCCAGCAGCGCCACACAGGGGCCACCCCTCCACTTT.

This chain uses TRBV7-9 with TRBJ1-2; D is uncertain. The CDR3 has 12 amino acids. V was trimmed by 3 bases and J by 11 bases, leaving 13 bases between them. CDR1 is SEHNR and CDR2 is FQNEAQ in the germline V gene (reference sequence). CDR3: CASSFLHTLYTF. The CDR3 DNA reads TGTGCCAGCAGCTTCCTCCATACTCTTTACACCTTC.

V and J are TRBV20-1 and TRBJ1-2; no clear D gene. V dropped 0 bases and J dropped 7 bases, with 6 bases sitting between them. CDR3 length equals 11 residues. CDR1 and CDR2 from the germline V gene are DFQATT and SNEGSKA (reference sequence). CDR3 nucleotide sequence: TGCAGTGCTAGAGATCTAGGTGGCTACACCTTC. It encodes CSARDLGGYTF.

Only a few counts were recorded for this clone. The V call is TRBV30, the J call TRBJ1-6; no reliable D call. In germline, CDR1 is GTSNPN, CDR2 SVGIG (reference sequence). V was cut by 2 bases and J by 7 bases, with 9 bases left in between. The CDR3 runs to 13 residues. CDR3 in DNA: TGTGCCTGGAGTCTAACAGAGAATTCACCCCTCCACTTT. Translating it yields CAWSLTENSPLHF.

J is TRBJ1-1 and V is TRBV7-9; D gene ambiguous. CDR3 length: 16 amino acids. Germline assignment: CDR1 SEHNR and CDR2 FQNEAQ (reference sequence). The ends were cut back, 1 base at V and 0 bases at J, with 12 bases in the middle. In nucleotides, the CDR3 is TGTGCCAGCAGCTTAGGGGCGGGGTGGATGAACACTGAAGCTTTCTTT. Residues: CASSLGAGWMNTEAFF.

This clone was observed a few times. The chain recombines TRBV9 with TRBJ1-2, with unresolved D. The germline V gene has CDR1 SGDLS and CDR2 YYNGEE. This CDR3 spans 14 amino acids. V was trimmed by 3 bases and J by 4 bases, leaving 13 bases between them. This CDR3 is CASSALNAGYGYTF. In DNA form, the CDR3 reads TGTGCCAGCAGCGCCTTAAATGCAGGCTATGGCTACACCTTC. Supplemented by reference TRBV9 and TRBJ1-2, the full variable domain reads DSGVTQTPKHLITATGQRVTLRCSPRSGDLSVYWYQQSLDQGLQFLIQYYNGEERAKGNILERFSAQQFPDLHSELNLSSLELGDSALYFCASSALNAGYGYTFGSGTRLTVV.

The chain is built from TRBV2 and TRBJ2-2, with 7 bases fitting TRBD1. V was clipped by 6 bases and J by 4 bases; unmatched bases: 11. Germline CDR1 is SNHLY and CDR2 is FYNNEI. This CDR3 has 16 residues. CDR3 in amino acids: CASRATRQGATGELFF. Written as DNA, the CDR3 is TGTGCCAGCAGGGCCACGAGACAGGGTGCCACCGGGGAGCTGTTTTTT.

The chain is built from TRBV4-1 and TRBJ2-7; 7 bases agree with TRBD1. CDR1 and CDR2 from the germline V gene are MGHRA and YSYEKL. This CDR3 contains 15 residues. Trimming removed 3 bases from V and 4 bases from J; junction bases left unmatched: 9. In DNA, the CDR3 is TGCGCCAGCAGCCAGGGGACAGAGATATTTTACGAGCAGTACTTC. Amino acid sequence: CASSQGTEIFYEQYF.

The rearrangement uses TRBV6-5 and TRBJ1-3, with a tentative D call TRBD1 (5 bases). This CDR3 has 14 amino acids. Germline V gives CDR1 MNHEY, CDR2 SVGAGI. V was pared by 4 bases and J by 2 bases, with 9 bases between. The CDR3: CASSFGRAGNTIYF. CDR3 sequence (DNA): TGTGCCAGCAGTTTCGGCAGGGCTGGAAACACCATATATTTT.

The gene calls are TRBV9 and TRBJ2-3; D may correspond to TRBD1 or TRBD2 (5 bases each). CDR3 length equals 15 residues. Per the germline V gene, CDR1 is SGDLS and CDR2 is YYNGEE. Deletions cut 0 bases from V and 1 base from J, with 9 bases between. The CDR3 sequence is CASSVDRGGTDTQYF. CDR3 sequence (DNA): TGTGCCAGCAGCGTAGATCGGGGCGGCACAGATACGCAGTATTTT. Looking up the rest from reference TRBV9 and TRBJ2-3 gives the full variable domain: DSGVTQTPKHLITATGQRVTLRCSPRSGDLSVYWYQQSLDQGLQFLIQYYNGEERAKGNILERFSAQQFPDLHSELNLSSLELGDSALYFCASSVDRGGTDTQYFGPGTRLTVL.

The chain employs TRBV27 and TRBJ1-5; no clear D. This CDR3 region has 16 residues. Trimming cost V 1 base and J 7 bases, with 17 bases left between them. Per the germline V gene, CDR1 is MNHEY and CDR2 is SMNVEV (reference sequence). CDR3 sequence reads: CASSLWPPATGQPQHF. DNA of the CDR3: TGTGCCAGCAGTTTATGGCCCCCAGCGACGGGCCAGCCCCAGCATTTT.

The chain joins TRBV3-1 (or the pseudogene TRBV3-2) to TRBJ1-2, with TRBD1 as a possible D gene (5 bases). Germline V lookup: CDR1 LGHDT, CDR2 YNNKEL (reference sequence). V was clipped by 0 bases and J by 7 bases, with 9 bases between them. This CDR3 is 13 amino acids long. The CDR3 protein is CASSQDRGVGYTF. CDR3 nucleotide sequence: TGTGCCAGCAGCCAAGATAGGGGAGTTGGCTACACCTTC.

J is TRBJ2-7 and V is TRBV7-2, with D possibly being TRBD1 or TRBD2 (5 bases each). Germline V lookup: CDR1 SGHTA, CDR2 FQGNSA. There are 13 residues in the CDR3. Trimming took off 7 bases at V and 2 bases at J, with 12 bases between the two ends. The CDR3 sequence: CASTPGPPYEQYF. For the CDR3, the DNA is TGTGCCAGCACCCCGGGACCTCCCTACGAGCAGTACTTC.

The chain combines TRBV6-2 or TRBV6-3 with TRBJ1-1; D is unclear. V was shortened by 2 bases and J by 1 base, with 8 bases between the two germline ends. Germline V gives CDR1 MNHEY, CDR2 SVGEGT. This CDR3 is built from 14 residues. This chain's CDR3 is CASSYTPPNTEAFF. DNA for the CDR3: TGTGCCAGCAGTTACACCCCTCCGAACACTGAAGCTTTCTTT.

V gene TRBV9 combines with J gene TRBJ2-7; D possibly corresponds to TRBD2 (6 bases). The germline CDR1 and CDR2 sequences are SGDLS and YYNGEE. Trimming pared 0 bases from V and 1 base from J, leaving 11 bases between. The CDR3 sequence is 15 residues long. CDR3 sequence: CASSVAEGGSYEQYF. In DNA form, the CDR3 reads TGTGCCAGCAGCGTAGCGGAGGGAGGTTCCTACGAGCAGTACTTC.